The entry below gives a single T cell receptor (beta chain) sequence along with its context. Antigen unknown. The germline V gene encodes CDR1 MGHRA and CDR2 YSYEKL. CDR3 size: 13 residues. With 1 base removed from V and 5 bases from J, the gap between germline ends came to 8 bases. The sample is drawn from a study of cytotoxic CD8 clonotypes in ibrutinib-treated CLL. At the level of the study: Responses comprised around 24 partial and 2 complete; at median approximately 68 months, about 14 remained remitted and roughly 12 progressed. Study-wide findings and caveats: Clonality increased at ibrutinib response and stayed stable in sustained remission. At progression, however, it fell back toward baseline. Clonotypes that were public were uncommon, and they contracted or stayed stable on treatment.

Deep sequencing aimed at 1 in 200,000 to 1 in 1 million T cells' resolution. Profiled with immunoSEQ multiplex PCR; TCRdb holds only in-frame clones, not every one. In the table there are about 160,000 clones, roughly four fifths of which are singletons. This TCR was sampled from a human donor with chronic lymphocytic leukemia. The V call is TRBV4-1, the J call TRBJ2-5; D unresolved. Here the sequenced sample was PBMCs, taken after 24 months of ibrutinib treatment. The CDR3 reads CASSQVSFETQYF. The CDR3 region has the DNA TGCGCCAGCAGCCAAGTTTCATTCGAGACCCAGTACTTC.